These T cell receptor beta chains were read from a single sample in a study of OX40 agonist ivuxolimab in advanced cancers. Libraries were prepared by immunoSEQ multiplex PCR; TCRdb keeps only in-frame clonotypes and omits some of them. The sample consists of under 90,000 clones, about 92% of them appearing once. The sample here was CD4+ or CD8+ T cells sorted from blood, taken in a trial of the OX40 agonist ivuxolimab. These receptors all come from an adult with an advanced solid tumor such as melanoma, head and neck, liver or kidney cancer. CDR3s include the opening cysteine and the closing phenylalanine or tryptophan. The order of the fields is V gene, D gene, J gene, clone size, CDR3 DNA, CDR3 protein. A D gene is named only where the DNA matches it firmly. Part of the rows lack a size; the others show once, few, many or a class for expanded clones.

V gene: TRBV4-1
D gene: -
J gene: TRBJ2-2
clone size: -
CDR3 DNA: TGCGCCAGCAGCCACCCTGGGGGTAGGTCGGCCGGGGAGCTGTTTTTT
CDR3 protein: CASSHPGGRSAGELFF

V gene: TRBV9
D gene: -
J gene: TRBJ2-1
clone size: -
CDR3 DNA: TGTGCCAGCAGCCAGGGGGGTCCTGAGCAGTTCTTC
CDR3 protein: CASSQGGPEQFF

V gene: TRBV4-1
D gene: TRBD2
J gene: TRBJ2-3
clone size: -
CDR3 DNA: TGCGCCAGCAAGGGCCCGGGGGGGCCCGAAGATACGCAGTATTTT
CDR3 protein: CASKGPGGPEDTQYF

V gene: TRBV27
D gene: -
J gene: TRBJ1-5
clone size: -
CDR3 DNA: TGTGCCAGCAGTTTGGGCCCCCAGGGGACAAATCAGCCCCAGCATTTT
CDR3 protein: CASSLGPQGTNQPQHF

V gene: TRBV19
D gene: TRBD1
J gene: TRBJ2-7
clone size: once
CDR3 DNA: TGTGCCAGTAGTATCAGGGACAGCTCCTACGAGCAGTACTTC
CDR3 protein: CASSIRDSSYEQYF

V gene: TRBV5-1
D gene: TRBD1
J gene: TRBJ1-4
clone size: -
CDR3 DNA: TGCGCCAGCAGCGGAGGGACAGGAGGGGGTGAAAAACTGTTTTTT
CDR3 protein: CASSGGTGGGEKLFF

V gene: TRBV7-7
D gene: TRBD2
J gene: TRBJ2-5
clone size: -
CDR3 DNA: TGTGCCAGCAGCTCTCTGACTAGCGGGGGGCCAGAAGAGACCCAGTACTTC
CDR3 protein: CASSSLTSGGPEETQYF

V gene: TRBV25-1
D gene: TRBD1
J gene: TRBJ1-1
clone size: -
CDR3 DNA: TGTGCCAGCAGTCCCACCGGGACAGTTAACACTGAAGCTTTCTTT
CDR3 protein: CASSPTGTVNTEAFF

V gene: TRBV6-5
D gene: TRBD1
J gene: TRBJ2-5
clone size: once
CDR3 DNA: TGTGCCAGCAGTTCGGGACAGGGGGCTGGCCAAGAGACCCAGTACTTC
CDR3 protein: CASSSGQGAGQETQYF

V gene: TRBV9
D gene: -
J gene: TRBJ2-7
clone size: -
CDR3 DNA: TGTGCCAGCAGCGTAGGGATACTGGACAGTGGAGATACCTACGAGCAGTACTTC
CDR3 protein: CASSVGILDSGDTYEQYF

V gene: TRBV10-3
D gene: -
J gene: TRBJ1-3
clone size: -
CDR3 DNA: TGTGCCATCAGTGAACGTCAGTACGAAGATGGAAACACCATATATTTT
CDR3 protein: CAISERQYEDGNTIYF

V gene: TRBV12-5
D gene: -
J gene: TRBJ2-2
clone size: -
CDR3 DNA: TGTGCTAGTGGCACGGGACCGAACACCGGGGAGCTGTTTTTT
CDR3 protein: CASGTGPNTGELFF

V gene: TRBV7-9
D gene: TRBD1
J gene: TRBJ2-1
clone size: -
CDR3 DNA: TGTGCCAGCAGCAGTGGGGACAGGGGAGGAAATGAGCAGTTCTTC
CDR3 protein: CASSSGDRGGNEQFF

V gene: TRBV4-3
D gene: TRBD1
J gene: TRBJ1-1
clone size: once
CDR3 DNA: TGCGCCAGCAGCCAAGAACAGGGGGCATTGAACACTGAAGCTTTCTTT
CDR3 protein: CASSQEQGALNTEAFF

V gene: TRBV11-2
D gene: -
J gene: TRBJ2-1
clone size: once
CDR3 DNA: TGTGCCAGCAGTCACACAGGGCCCATTTACAATGAGCAGTTCTTC
CDR3 protein: CASSHTGPIYNEQFF

V gene: TRBV21-1
D gene: -
J gene: TRBJ2-1
clone size: -
CDR3 DNA: TGTGCCAGCAGCAAGAGTTTCTCTAGGGGGAGCTCCTACAATGAGCAGTTCTTC
CDR3 protein: CASSKSFSRGSSYNEQFF

V gene: TRBV6-5
D gene: -
J gene: TRBJ2-7
clone size: -
CDR3 DNA: TGTGCCAGCAGTTACTCGACGGGATCAATTTCCTACGAGCAGTACTTC
CDR3 protein: CASSYSTGSISYEQYF

V gene: TRBV19
D gene: TRBD1
J gene: TRBJ1-3
clone size: -
CDR3 DNA: TGTGCCAGTACCCCCTTCCGGGACAGCGTCGACACGTTCTCTGGAAACACCATATATTTT
CDR3 protein: CASTPFRDSVDTFSGNTIYF

V gene: TRBV9
D gene: -
J gene: TRBJ2-7
clone size: once
CDR3 DNA: TGTGCCAGCAGCGACACTTCCACGGCCTACGAGCAGTACTTC
CDR3 protein: CASSDTSTAYEQYF

V gene: TRBV18
D gene: -
J gene: TRBJ2-2
clone size: -
CDR3 DNA: TGTGCCCCTCAAACCGGGGAGCTGTTTTTT
CDR3 protein: CAPQTGELFF

V gene: TRBV4-1
D gene: -
J gene: TRBJ1-1
clone size: -
CDR3 DNA: TGCGCCAGCAGCCTTCCCCTGGGGGTGAATGGGATGAACACTGAAGCTTTCTTT
CDR3 protein: CASSLPLGVNGMNTEAFF

V gene: TRBV6-4
D gene: -
J gene: TRBJ1-1
clone size: -
CDR3 DNA: TGTGCCAGCAGTGACTCCAACGCCGCTGAAGCTTTCTTT
CDR3 protein: CASSDSNAAEAFF

V gene: TRBV21-1
D gene: -
J gene: TRBJ2-7
clone size: -
CDR3 DNA: TGTGCCAGCAGCTTCCGGGACAGGGGTACTGTGGAACCGTTTAAGGAGCAGTACTTC
CDR3 protein: CASSFRDRGTVEPFKEQYF

V gene: TRBV9
D gene: -
J gene: TRBJ1-1
clone size: -
CDR3 DNA: TGTGCCAGTTCAGGGAACACTGAAGCTTTCTTT
CDR3 protein: CASSGNTEAFF

V gene: TRBV5-6
D gene: TRBD1
J gene: TRBJ1-6
clone size: -
CDR3 DNA: TGTGCCAGCGAACCACAGGGGTATAATTCACCCCTCCACTTT
CDR3 protein: CASEPQGYNSPLHF

V gene: TRBV7-2
D gene: -
J gene: TRBJ1-6
clone size: -
CDR3 DNA: TGTGCCAGCAGCCCCGGGGCGGGGTTCCATAATTCACCCCTCCACTTT
CDR3 protein: CASSPGAGFHNSPLHF

V gene: TRBV21-1
D gene: -
J gene: TRBJ1-5
clone size: -
CDR3 DNA: TGTGCCAGCAGCAAAGTTTGGGGGGGGCTTCCCAATCAGCCCCAGCATTTT
CDR3 protein: CASSKVWGGLPNQPQHF

V gene: TRBV19
D gene: TRBD2
J gene: TRBJ2-7
clone size: -
CDR3 DNA: TGTGCCAGTAGTATAGCACTAGCGGGAGCTTACGAGCAGTACTTC
CDR3 protein: CASSIALAGAYEQYF

V gene: TRBV7-7
D gene: TRBD2
J gene: TRBJ2-3
clone size: -
CDR3 DNA: TGTGCCAGCAGCTCCGGGACTAGCAGCACAGATACGCAGTATTTT
CDR3 protein: CASSSGTSSTDTQYF

V gene: TRBV4-1
D gene: TRBD2
J gene: TRBJ2-3
clone size: -
CDR3 DNA: TGCGCCAGCAGCCAAGTAGCGGGGGGTAGCACAGATACGCAGTATTTT
CDR3 protein: CASSQVAGGSTDTQYF

V gene: TRBV27
D gene: TRBD2
J gene: TRBJ2-7
clone size: -
CDR3 DNA: TGTGCCAGCAGCCCGACTAGCGGGGGTTACTACGAGCAGTACTTC
CDR3 protein: CASSPTSGGYYEQYF

V gene: TRBV4-3
D gene: TRBD1
J gene: TRBJ1-5
clone size: -
CDR3 DNA: TGCGCCAGCAGCCAAGATACAGGGGGTTTAGGCAATCAGCCCCAGCATTTT
CDR3 protein: CASSQDTGGLGNQPQHF

V gene: TRBV4-3
D gene: -
J gene: TRBJ1-5
clone size: -
CDR3 DNA: TGCGCCAGCAGCCAAGAGTGGATGCCGGGCAATCAGCCCCAGCATTTT
CDR3 protein: CASSQEWMPGNQPQHF

V gene: TRBV27
D gene: -
J gene: TRBJ2-7
clone size: -
CDR3 DNA: TGTGCCAGCAGTTTTGGGGGAACTCCGCCCTACGAGCAGTACTTC
CDR3 protein: CASSFGGTPPYEQYF

V gene: TRBV7-7
D gene: TRBD1
J gene: TRBJ2-5
clone size: -
CDR3 DNA: TGTGCCAGCAGCTTAGGGACAGGGTTAATTGAGACCCAGTACTTC
CDR3 protein: CASSLGTGLIETQYF

V gene: TRBV5-5
D gene: TRBD1
J gene: TRBJ1-5
clone size: -
CDR3 DNA: TGTGCCAGCAGCTTTCGGACAGGGGCCAATCAGCCCCAGCATTTT
CDR3 protein: CASSFRTGANQPQHF

V gene: TRBV7-9
D gene: -
J gene: TRBJ1-6
clone size: once
CDR3 DNA: TGTGCCAGCAGCTTAGTTGTAGGGGTGGATTCACCCCTCCACTTT
CDR3 protein: CASSLVVGVDSPLHF

V gene: TRBV13
D gene: TRBD1
J gene: TRBJ1-6
clone size: few
CDR3 DNA: TGTGCCAGCAGCTCAGCAGGGGGTAATTCACCCCTCCACTTT
CDR3 protein: CASSSAGGNSPLHF

V gene: TRBV19
D gene: -
J gene: TRBJ1-1
clone size: -
CDR3 DNA: TGTGCCAGTAGTCAAGGATATACTGAAGCTTTCTTT
CDR3 protein: CASSQGYTEAFF

V gene: TRBV13
D gene: -
J gene: TRBJ1-5
clone size: -
CDR3 DNA: TGTGCCAGCAGCTACTCCCTAGGAGGGCCCGATCAGCCCCAGCATTTT
CDR3 protein: CASSYSLGGPDQPQHF

V gene: TRBV2
D gene: TRBD2
J gene: TRBJ2-5
clone size: -
CDR3 DNA: TGTGCCAGCAGTGAGGATAGCGGGAGAGAGACCCAGTACTTC
CDR3 protein: CASSEDSGRETQYF

V gene: TRBV5-8
D gene: -
J gene: TRBJ2-1
clone size: -
CDR3 DNA: TGTGCCAGCAGCTTGAACTACAATGAGCAGTTCTTC
CDR3 protein: CASSLNYNEQFF

V gene: TRBV19
D gene: TRBD1
J gene: TRBJ1-5
clone size: -
CDR3 DNA: TGTTTCGAACAGGGGGCAGTAACCGATCAGCCCCAGCATTTT
CDR3 protein: CFEQGAVTDQPQHF

V gene: TRBV7-6
D gene: -
J gene: TRBJ1-2
clone size: once
CDR3 DNA: TGTGCCAGCAGCTTAGGGGCAGGGGAGACGCATGGCTACACCTTC
CDR3 protein: CASSLGAGETHGYTF

V gene: TRBV4-1
D gene: -
J gene: TRBJ2-7
clone size: -
CDR3 DNA: TGCGCCAGCAGCCAGGCCTCAGGGGACGAGCAGTACTTC
CDR3 protein: CASSQASGDEQYF